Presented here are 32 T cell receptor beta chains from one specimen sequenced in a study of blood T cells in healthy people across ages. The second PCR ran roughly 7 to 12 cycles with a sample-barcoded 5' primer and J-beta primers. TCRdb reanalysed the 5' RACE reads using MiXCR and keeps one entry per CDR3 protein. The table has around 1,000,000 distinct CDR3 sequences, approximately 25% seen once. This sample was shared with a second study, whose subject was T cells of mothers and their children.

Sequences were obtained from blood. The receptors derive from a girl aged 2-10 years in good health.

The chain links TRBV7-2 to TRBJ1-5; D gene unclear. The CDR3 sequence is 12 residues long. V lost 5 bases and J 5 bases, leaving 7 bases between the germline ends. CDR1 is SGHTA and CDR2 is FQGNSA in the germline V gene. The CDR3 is CASSLDDQPQHF. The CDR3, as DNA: TGTGCCAGCAGCCTTGACGATCAGCCCCAGCATTTT.

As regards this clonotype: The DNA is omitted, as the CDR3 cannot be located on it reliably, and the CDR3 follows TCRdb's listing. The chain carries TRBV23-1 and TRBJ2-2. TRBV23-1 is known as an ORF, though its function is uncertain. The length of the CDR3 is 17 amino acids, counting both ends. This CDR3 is CASSQNRRLLTPGSCFF.

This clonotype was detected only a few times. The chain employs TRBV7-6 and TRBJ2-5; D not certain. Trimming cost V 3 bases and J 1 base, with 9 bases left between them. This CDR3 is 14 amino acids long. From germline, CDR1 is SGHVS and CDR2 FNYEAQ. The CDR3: CASSFPRAQETQYF. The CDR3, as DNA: TGTGCCAGCAGCTTTCCCAGAGCCCAAGAGACCCAGTACTTC.

CDR3 sequence (DNA): TGTGCCAGCATTCGGGGGGTTCAAGAGACCCAGTACTTC. Protein: CASIRGVQETQYF. V gene TRBV2 combines with J gene TRBJ2-5; the match to TRBD2 covers 7 bases. There are 13 residues in the CDR3. V trimming: 7 bases; J trimming: 2 bases; junction bases outside the gene matches: 4. Germline V gene data show CDR1 as SNHLY and CDR2 as FYNNEI.

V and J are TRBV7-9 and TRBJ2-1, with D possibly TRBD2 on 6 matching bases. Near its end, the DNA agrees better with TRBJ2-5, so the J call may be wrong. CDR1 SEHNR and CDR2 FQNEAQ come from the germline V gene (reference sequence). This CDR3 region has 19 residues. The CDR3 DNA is TGTGCCAGCAGCTTTTTTTTTGAGTTGGGACTGGCGTTGGGAGAGACCCAGTACTTC. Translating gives CASSFFFELGLALGETQYF.

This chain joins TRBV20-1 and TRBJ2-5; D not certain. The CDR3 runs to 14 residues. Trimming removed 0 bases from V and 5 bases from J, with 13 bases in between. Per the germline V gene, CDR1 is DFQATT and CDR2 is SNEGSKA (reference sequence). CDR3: CSARDPPAGETQYF. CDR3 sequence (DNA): TGCAGTGCTAGAGATCCCCCAGCCGGGGAGACCCAGTACTTC.

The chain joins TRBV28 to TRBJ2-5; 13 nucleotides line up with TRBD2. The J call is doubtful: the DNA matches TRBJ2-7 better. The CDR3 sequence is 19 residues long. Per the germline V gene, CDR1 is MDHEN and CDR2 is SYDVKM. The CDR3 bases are TGTGCCAGCAGTCCTCAGTTCTTGCCGACTAGCGGGAGGCCCTACGAGCAGTACTTC. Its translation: CASSPQFLPTSGRPYEQYF.

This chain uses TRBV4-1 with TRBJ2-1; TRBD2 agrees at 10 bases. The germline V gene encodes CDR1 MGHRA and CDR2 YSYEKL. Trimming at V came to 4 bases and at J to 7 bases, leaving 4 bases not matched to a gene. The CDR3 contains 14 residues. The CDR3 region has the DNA TGCGCCAGCAGCCGACTAGCGGGCTGGAATGAGCAGTTCTTC. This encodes CASSRLAGWNEQFF.

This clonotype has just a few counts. The CDR3 DNA is TGTGCCAGCAAGGGACAGCTTCCTGAGACCCAGTACTTC. It encodes CASKGQLPETQYF. J is TRBJ2-5 and V is TRBV28; the match to TRBD1 covers 7 bases. The CDR3 contains 13 residues. V lost 7 bases and J lost 5; bases outside the gene matches: 7. Germline V gene sequence: CDR1 MDHEN, CDR2 SYDVKM.

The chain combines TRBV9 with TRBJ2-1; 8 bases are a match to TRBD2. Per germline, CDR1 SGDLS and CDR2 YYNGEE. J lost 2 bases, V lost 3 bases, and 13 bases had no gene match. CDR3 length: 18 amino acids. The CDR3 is CASSAQRTSQNPYNEQFF. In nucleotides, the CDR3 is TGTGCCAGCAGCGCTCAACGGACTAGCCAGAATCCCTACAATGAGCAGTTCTTC.

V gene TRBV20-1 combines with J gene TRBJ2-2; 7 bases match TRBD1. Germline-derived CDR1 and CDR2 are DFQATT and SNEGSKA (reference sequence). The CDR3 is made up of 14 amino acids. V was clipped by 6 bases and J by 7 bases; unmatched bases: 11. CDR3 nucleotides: TGCAGTGCCATAACAGGGGATCGGAACGGGGAGCTGTTTTTT. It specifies CSAITGDRNGELFF.

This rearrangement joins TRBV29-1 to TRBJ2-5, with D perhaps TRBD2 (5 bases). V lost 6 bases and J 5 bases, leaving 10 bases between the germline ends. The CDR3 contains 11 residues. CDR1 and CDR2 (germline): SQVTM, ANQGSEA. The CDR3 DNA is TGCAGCGTCGGAGGAACCGAGACCCAGTACTTC. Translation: CSVGGTETQYF.

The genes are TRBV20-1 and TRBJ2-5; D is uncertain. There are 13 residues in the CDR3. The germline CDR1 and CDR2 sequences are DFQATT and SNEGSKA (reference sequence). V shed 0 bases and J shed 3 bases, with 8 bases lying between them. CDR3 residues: CSARDRVKETQYF. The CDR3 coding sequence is TGCAGTGCTAGAGATCGGGTGAAAGAGACCCAGTACTTC.

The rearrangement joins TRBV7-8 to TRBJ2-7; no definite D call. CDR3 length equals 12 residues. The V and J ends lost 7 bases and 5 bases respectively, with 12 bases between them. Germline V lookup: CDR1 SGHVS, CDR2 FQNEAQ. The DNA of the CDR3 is TGTGCCAGCACCAAAGGGCCTCACGAGCAGTACTTC. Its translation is CASTKGPHEQYF.

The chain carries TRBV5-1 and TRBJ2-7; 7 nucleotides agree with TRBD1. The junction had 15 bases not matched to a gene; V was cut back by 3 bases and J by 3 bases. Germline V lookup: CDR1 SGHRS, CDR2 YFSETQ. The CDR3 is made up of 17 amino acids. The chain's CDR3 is CASSSGRSDRVNYEQYF. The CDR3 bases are TGCGCCAGCAGCTCGGGCCGGTCAGACAGGGTGAACTACGAGCAGTACTTC.

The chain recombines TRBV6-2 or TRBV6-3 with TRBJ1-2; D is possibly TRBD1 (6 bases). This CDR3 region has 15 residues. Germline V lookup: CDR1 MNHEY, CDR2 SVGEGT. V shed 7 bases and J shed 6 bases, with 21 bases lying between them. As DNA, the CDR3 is TGTGCCAGCACCACAGACAGGTCGGAAGTGGATGGCTACACCTTC. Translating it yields CASTTDRSEVDGYTF.

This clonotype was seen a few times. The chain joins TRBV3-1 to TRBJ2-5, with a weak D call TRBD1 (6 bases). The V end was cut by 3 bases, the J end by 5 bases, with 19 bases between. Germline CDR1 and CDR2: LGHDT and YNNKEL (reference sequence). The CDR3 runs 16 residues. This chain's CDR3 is CASSQYQGSLGETQYF. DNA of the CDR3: TGTGCCAGCAGCCAGTATCAGGGGTCCTTGGGGGAGACCCAGTACTTC.

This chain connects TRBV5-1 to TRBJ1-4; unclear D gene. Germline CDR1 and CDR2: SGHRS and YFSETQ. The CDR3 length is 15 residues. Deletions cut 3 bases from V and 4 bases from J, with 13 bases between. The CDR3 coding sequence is TGCGCCAGCAGCTCGACGGGCAGGCTTAATGAAAAACTGTTTTTT. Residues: CASSSTGRLNEKLFF.

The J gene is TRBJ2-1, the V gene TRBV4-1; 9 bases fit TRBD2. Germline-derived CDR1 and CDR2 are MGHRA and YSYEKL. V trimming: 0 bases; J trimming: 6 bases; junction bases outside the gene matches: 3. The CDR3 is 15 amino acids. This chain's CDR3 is CASSQELAGLNEQFF. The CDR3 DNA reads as TGCGCCAGCAGCCAAGAGCTAGCGGGACTCAATGAGCAGTTCTTC.

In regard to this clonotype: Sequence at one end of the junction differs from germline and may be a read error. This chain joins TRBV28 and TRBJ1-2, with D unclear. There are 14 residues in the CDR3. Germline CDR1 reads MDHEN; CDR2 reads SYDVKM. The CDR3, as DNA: TGTGCCAGCAGTTCTTTTCTAACTCAGTATGGCTACGCCTTC. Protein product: CASSSFLTQYGYAF.

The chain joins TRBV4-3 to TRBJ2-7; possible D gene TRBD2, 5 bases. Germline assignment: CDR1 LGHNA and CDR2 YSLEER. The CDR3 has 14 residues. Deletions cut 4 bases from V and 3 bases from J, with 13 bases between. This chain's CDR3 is CASSPTGSLYEQYF. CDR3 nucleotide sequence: TGCGCCAGCAGCCCTACGGGATCCCTCTACGAGCAGTACTTC.

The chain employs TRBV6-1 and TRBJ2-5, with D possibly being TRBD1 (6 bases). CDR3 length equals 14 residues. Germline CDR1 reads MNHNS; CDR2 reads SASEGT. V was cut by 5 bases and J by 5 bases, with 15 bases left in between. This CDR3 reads CASSTHRELETQYF. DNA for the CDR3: TGTGCCAGCAGTACACACAGGGAATTGGAGACCCAGTACTTC.

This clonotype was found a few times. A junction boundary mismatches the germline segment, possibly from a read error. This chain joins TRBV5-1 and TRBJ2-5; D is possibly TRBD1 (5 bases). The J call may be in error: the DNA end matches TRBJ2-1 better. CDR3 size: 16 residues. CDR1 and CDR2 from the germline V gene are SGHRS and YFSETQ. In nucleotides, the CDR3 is TGCGCCAGCAGCTTGGTGCAGGGCTTTTTTTACAGTGAGCAGTTCTTC. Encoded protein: CASSLVQGFFYSEQFF.

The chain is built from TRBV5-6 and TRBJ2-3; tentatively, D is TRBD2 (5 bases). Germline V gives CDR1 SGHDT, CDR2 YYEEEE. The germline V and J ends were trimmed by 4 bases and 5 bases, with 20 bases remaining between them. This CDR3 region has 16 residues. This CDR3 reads CASSPVGLRKGDTQYF. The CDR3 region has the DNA TGTGCCAGCAGCCCAGTTGGACTCCGTAAAGGAGATACGCAGTATTTT.

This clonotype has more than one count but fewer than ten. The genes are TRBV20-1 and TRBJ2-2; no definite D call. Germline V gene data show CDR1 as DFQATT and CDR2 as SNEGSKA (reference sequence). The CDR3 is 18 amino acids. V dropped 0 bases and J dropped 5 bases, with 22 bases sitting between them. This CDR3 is CSARDPMPVPEHTGELFF. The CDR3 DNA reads TGCAGTGCTAGAGACCCTATGCCGGTTCCGGAACATACCGGGGAGCTGTTTTTT.

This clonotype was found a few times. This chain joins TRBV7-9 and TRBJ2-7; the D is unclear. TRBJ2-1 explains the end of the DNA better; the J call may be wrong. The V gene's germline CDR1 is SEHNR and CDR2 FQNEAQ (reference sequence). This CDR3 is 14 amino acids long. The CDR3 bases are TGTGCCAGCAGCTTAGCGCCCTATAGAGCCGAGCAGTTCTTC. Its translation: CASSLAPYRAEQFF.

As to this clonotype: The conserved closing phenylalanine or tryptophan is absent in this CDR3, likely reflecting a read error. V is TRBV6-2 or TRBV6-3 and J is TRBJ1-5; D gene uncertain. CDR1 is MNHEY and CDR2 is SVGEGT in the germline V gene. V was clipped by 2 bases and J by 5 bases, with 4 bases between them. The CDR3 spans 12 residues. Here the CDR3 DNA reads TGTGCCAGCAGTTACGGCTATCAGCCCCAGCATTGT. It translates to CASSYGYQPQHC.

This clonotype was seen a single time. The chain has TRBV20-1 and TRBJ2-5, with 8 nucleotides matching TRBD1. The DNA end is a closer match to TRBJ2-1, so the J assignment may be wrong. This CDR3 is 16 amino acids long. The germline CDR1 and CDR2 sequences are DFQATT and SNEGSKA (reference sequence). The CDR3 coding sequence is TGCAGTGCACGAAGCCGGACAGGGAACGGATACAATGAGCAGTTCTTC. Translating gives CSARSRTGNGYNEQFF.

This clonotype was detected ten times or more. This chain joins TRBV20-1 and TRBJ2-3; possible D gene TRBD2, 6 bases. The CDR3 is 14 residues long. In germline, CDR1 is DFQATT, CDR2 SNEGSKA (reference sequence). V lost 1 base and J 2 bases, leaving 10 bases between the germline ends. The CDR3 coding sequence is TGCAGTGCTAGAGGGGGGGTCACCACAGATACGCAGTATTTT. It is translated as CSARGGVTTDTQYF.

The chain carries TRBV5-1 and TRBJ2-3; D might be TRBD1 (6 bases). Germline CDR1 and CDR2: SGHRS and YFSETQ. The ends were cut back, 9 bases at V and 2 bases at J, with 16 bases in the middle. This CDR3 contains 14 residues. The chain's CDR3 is CATRDNLLTDTQYF. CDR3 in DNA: TGCGCCACCCGGGACAACCTCCTCACAGATACGCAGTATTTT.

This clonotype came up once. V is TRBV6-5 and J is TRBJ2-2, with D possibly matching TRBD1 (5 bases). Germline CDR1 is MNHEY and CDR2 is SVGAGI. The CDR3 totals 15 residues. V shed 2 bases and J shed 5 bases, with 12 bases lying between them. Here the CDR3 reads CASSYQTEGTGELFF. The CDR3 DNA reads TGTGCCAGCAGTTACCAGACAGAAGGGACCGGGGAGCTGTTTTTT.

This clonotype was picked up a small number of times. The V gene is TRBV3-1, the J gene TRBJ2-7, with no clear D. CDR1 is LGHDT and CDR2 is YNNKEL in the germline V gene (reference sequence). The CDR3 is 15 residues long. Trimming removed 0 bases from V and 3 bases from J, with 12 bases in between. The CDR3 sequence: CASSQDENTYYEQYF. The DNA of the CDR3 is TGTGCCAGCAGCCAAGATGAAAACACATACTACGAGCAGTACTTC.